This T cell receptor beta chain was recovered during a study of T cell responses to AZD1222 COVID-19 vaccine. Study overall: Some second doses came at about 4 weeks and others at about 12 weeks; these were pooled.

Using immunoSEQ multiplex PCR, the repertoire was profiled, and TCRdb retains in-frame clones only, with some absent. The sample holds more than 120,000 clones, just over 90% seen once. Trimming cost V 1 base and J 7 bases; bases outside gene matches: 9. The CDR3 sequence is 16 residues long. From germline, CDR1 is SGHDT and CDR2 YYEEEE. The source was peripheral blood, collected on day 0 of AZD1222 vaccination. J is TRBJ2-1 and V is TRBV5-6; 9 positions agree with TRBD2. This TCR came from an adult in good health. CDR3 sequence (DNA): TGTGCCAGCAGCTTGCTGGCGGGAGGGCCTAGGAATGAGCAGTTCTTC. Its protein is CASSLLAGGPRNEQFF.